This T cell receptor beta chain is drawn from a study of neurological immune-mediated disorders. Only a few counts were recorded for this clonotype. Germline lookup yields CDR1 MNHEY and CDR2 SVGAGI. The CDR3 contains 13 residues. Trimming cost V 6 bases and J 6 bases, with 11 bases left between them. One entry per CDR3 protein, called by TCRdb with MiXCR from the 5' RACE reads. The data contain more than 40,000 distinct CDR3 sequences, 1.9% of them singletons. This TCR was sampled from a woman in her forties with multiple sclerosis. Sequencing input: PBMCs. The V call is TRBV6-5, the J call TRBJ2-2; perhaps TRBD2 as D (5 bases). CDR3 nucleotide sequence: TGTGCCAGCAGGGTCATGAGGGCCGGGGAGCTGTTTTTT. The encoded protein is CASRVMRAGELFF.